This TCR beta chain came from a study of blood T cell repertoires in COVID-19. Across the whole study: From T cells, B-cell-depleted T cells, or PBMCs came the material, which was cDNA or gDNA.

The ends lost 5 bases at V and 8 bases at J; junction bases unmatched: 7. This CDR3 is built from 14 residues. Per germline, CDR1 MNHEY and CDR2 SMNVEV (reference sequence). Data came from immunoSEQ multiplex PCR; TCRdb stores just in-frame clones and leaves some out. The sample contains about 190,000 clones, roughly 89% of which appear only once. The clonotype originates from a middle-aged man with acute or convalescent COVID-19. J is TRBJ1-4 and V is TRBV27, with 8 bases matching TRBD1. The sequenced material came from peripheral blood. The CDR3: CASSPTGEGEKLFF. CDR3 nucleotide sequence: TGTGCCAGCAGTCCGACAGGGGAAGGAGAAAAACTGTTTTTT.